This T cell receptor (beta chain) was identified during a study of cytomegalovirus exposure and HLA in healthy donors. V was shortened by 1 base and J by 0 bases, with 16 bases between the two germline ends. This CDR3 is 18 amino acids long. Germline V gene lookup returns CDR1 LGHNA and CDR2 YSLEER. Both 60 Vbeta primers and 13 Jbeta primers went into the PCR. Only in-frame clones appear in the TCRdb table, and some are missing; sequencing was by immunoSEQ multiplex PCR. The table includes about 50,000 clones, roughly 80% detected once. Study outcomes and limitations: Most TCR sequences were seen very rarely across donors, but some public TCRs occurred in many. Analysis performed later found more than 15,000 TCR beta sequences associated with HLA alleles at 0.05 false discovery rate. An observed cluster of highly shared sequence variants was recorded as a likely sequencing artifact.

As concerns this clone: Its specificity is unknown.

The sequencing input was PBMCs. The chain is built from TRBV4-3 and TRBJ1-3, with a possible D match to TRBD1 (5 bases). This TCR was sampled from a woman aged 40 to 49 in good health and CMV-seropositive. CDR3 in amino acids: CASSQANFRALSGNTIYF. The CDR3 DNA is TGCGCCAGCAGCCAAGCCAACTTCAGGGCCCTCTCTGGAAACACCATATATTTT.